The 25 T cell receptor beta chains below all came from one sample that was sequenced in a study of Ad26.COV2.S vaccination and SARS-CoV-2 variants (dated by TCRdb to the early 2020s). Receptors were amplified or captured by the immunoSEQ multiplex PCR assay. TCRdb stores this immuneACCESS table with in-frame sequences only. Part of the clones is absent; in the studies checked, under half of the shortfall reflects unresolved V genes, and no reason is known for the rest. The sample includes 400,000 to 450,000 clones, with 90% observed a single time. The ten top clones hold 12% of the sample. The meaning of the sample's treatment or condition label: over 15 received Ad26.COV2.S at low or high dose, single or two shots; about 5 received placebo; per-sample allocation not given. Repertoires of vaccine and placebo recipients were sequenced from samples collected on day 63 after the first injection. The sample consisted of peripheral blood, taken in a trial of Ad26.COV2.S vaccine versus placebo. The receptors derive from a person between 18 and 60 years old who received the Ad26.COV2.S COVID-19 vaccine or a placebo.

This clone was seen only once. This chain links TRBV9 with TRBJ2-7; 11 bases fit TRBD2. Germline-derived CDR1 and CDR2 are SGDLS and YYNGEE. The CDR3 contains 15 residues. V dropped 4 bases and J dropped 2; count of bases not matched to a gene: 5. CDR3 sequence: CASSLGLADTYEQYF. In nucleotides, the CDR3 is TGTGCCAGCAGCTTGGGACTAGCGGATACCTACGAGCAGTACTTC. Full variable domain (missing parts from reference TRBV9 and TRBJ2-7): DSGVTQTPKHLITATGQRVTLRCSPRSGDLSVYWYQQSLDQGLQFLIQYYNGEERAKGNILERFSAQQFPDLHSELNLSSLELGDSALYFCASSLGLADTYEQYFGPGTRLTVT.

For the CDR3, the DNA is TGTGCCAGCAGCCCCACCGGTCCGACGGCGCAGCAGTTCTTC. Its translation is CASSPTGPTAQQFF. The rearrangement joins TRBV7-9 to TRBJ2-1; D is unclear. This CDR3 region has 14 residues. Germline V gives CDR1 SEHNR, CDR2 FQNEAQ (reference sequence). Trimming left V 5 bases short and J 11 bases short, with 19 bases between.

The chain uses TRBV12-5 and TRBJ2-6; 9 bases fit TRBD2. The V gene end was trimmed by 1 base and the J gene end by 4 bases; junction bases not matched to a gene: 8. In germline, CDR1 is LGHNT, CDR2 FRNRAP. CDR3 length equals 18 residues. This chain's CDR3 is CASGLGSGGREGANVLTF. CDR3 coding DNA: TGTGCTAGTGGTTTGGGAAGCGGGGGGCGGGAAGGGGCCAACGTCCTGACTTTC.

The CDR3 loop is CASSLAAGAYEQYF. In nucleotides, the CDR3 is TGTGCCAGCAGCTTAGCGGCGGGAGCCTACGAGCAGTACTTC. The chain uses TRBV7-2 and TRBJ2-7; 7 bases are shared with TRBD2. Germline assignment: CDR1 SGHTA and CDR2 FQGNSA. V lost 0 bases, J lost 2 bases, and 1 base stayed unmatched. This CDR3 region has 14 residues.

The chain joins TRBV4-1 to TRBJ1-4; D gene ambiguous. The V gene lost 2 bases and the J gene lost 6 bases, with 16 bases spanning the gap. Germline-derived CDR1 and CDR2 are MGHRA and YSYEKL. The CDR3 is made up of 16 amino acids. The CDR3 protein is CASSQPGRSGHEKLFF. CDR3 nucleotide sequence: TGCGCCAGCAGCCAACCGGGCCGAAGTGGCCATGAAAAACTGTTTTTT.

This clone was seen only a few times. The chain joins TRBV7-9 to TRBJ2-7; TRBD1 or TRBD2 may be the D gene (5 bases each). V was clipped by 5 bases and J by 2 bases, with 13 bases between them. CDR1 and CDR2 (germline): SEHNR, FQNEAQ (reference sequence). This CDR3 is 14 amino acids long. The DNA for the CDR3 is TGTGCCAGCAGCCCCGAAGGGACCACCTACGAGCAGTACTTC. Translating gives CASSPEGTTYEQYF.

The V gene is TRBV2, the J gene TRBJ2-2; D gene unclear. Germline-derived CDR1 and CDR2 are SNHLY and FYNNEI. The CDR3 totals 14 residues. V shed 6 bases and J shed 7 bases, with 15 bases lying between them. CDR3 nucleotide sequence: TGTGCCAGCAGCAGCCTCACGGTTGGCGGGGAGCTGTTTTTT. It translates to CASSSLTVGGELFF. Together with reference TRBV2 and TRBJ2-2, the CDR3 gives the full variable domain: EPEVTQTPSHQVTQMGQEVILRCVPISNHLYFYWYRQILGQKVEFLVSFYNNEISEKSEIFDDQFSVERPDGSNFTLKIRSTKLEDSAMYFCASSSLTVGGELFFGEGSRLTVL.

Relative to its sample, this clone is medium-sized. The rearrangement joins TRBV18 to TRBJ1-5, with D hard to call. The V gene lost 6 bases and the J gene lost 5 bases, with 11 bases spanning the gap. Germline CDR1 is KGHSH and CDR2 is LQKENI. This CDR3 is 13 amino acids long. The CDR3 DNA reads as TGTGCCAGCTCCCTGATTCGGGATCAGCCCCAGCATTTT. It encodes CASSLIRDQPQHF.

The V gene is TRBV7-9, the J gene TRBJ2-5; TRBD2 agrees at 9 bases. V gave up 4 bases and J gave up 1 base; unmatched junction bases: 4. The CDR3 runs 15 residues. Germline loops: CDR1 SEHNR, CDR2 FQNEAQ (reference sequence). The CDR3 loop reads CASSSGGRAQETQYF. In DNA, the CDR3 is TGTGCCAGCAGCTCAGGCGGGAGGGCCCAAGAGACCCAGTACTTC.

As to this clone: Other DNA sequences of this sample code for an identical CDR3. The genes are TRBV28 and TRBJ1-3; tentatively, D is TRBD1 (5 bases). Germline V gives CDR1 MDHEN, CDR2 SYDVKM. CDR3 length equals 13 residues. The germline V and J ends were trimmed by 6 bases and 4 bases, with 10 bases remaining between them. The CDR3 bases are TGTGCCAGCAGAACCGGGGCGGGAAACACCATATATTTT. Amino acid sequence: CASRTGAGNTIYF.

This clone appeared once. The V and J genes are TRBV10-3 and TRBJ2-7, with D uncertain. V was pared by 3 bases and J by 2 bases, with 8 bases between. The germline gives CDR1 ENHRY, CDR2 SYGVKD. There are 13 residues in the CDR3. CDR3 loop: CAISDYSPYEQYF. CDR3 sequence (DNA): TGTGCCATCAGTGACTACTCGCCCTACGAGCAGTACTTC.

The chain joins TRBV25-1 to TRBJ1-4; no clear D. Germline CDR1 is MGHDK and CDR2 is SYGVNS. V shed 7 bases and J shed 0 bases, with 9 bases lying between them. The CDR3 contains 14 residues. The CDR3 nucleotides are TGTGCCAGCAAAGACACTTCAACTAATGAAAAACTGTTTTTT. Its protein product is CASKDTSTNEKLFF.

This sequence joins TRBV27 and TRBJ2-7; 9 bases align to TRBD1. V dropped 5 bases and J dropped 2; count of bases not matched to a gene: 7. The germline V gene encodes CDR1 MNHEY and CDR2 SMNVEV (reference sequence). The CDR3 loop spans 15 amino acids. The CDR3 here is CASSPGTGSAYEQYF. CDR3 nucleotides: TGTGCCAGCAGTCCAGGGACAGGGAGCGCCTACGAGCAGTACTTC.

The CDR3: CASSSGLENEQFF. CDR3 in DNA: TGTGCCAGCTCATCCGGACTTGAAAATGAGCAGTTCTTC. The chain links TRBV18 to TRBJ2-1, with D possibly matching TRBD2 (5 bases). The germline CDR1 and CDR2 sequences are KGHSH and LQKENI. Trimming removed 5 bases at V and 7 bases at J, with 12 bases between. The CDR3 runs to 13 residues.

This rearrangement joins TRBV11-2 to TRBJ2-7; D possibly corresponds to TRBD1 (5 bases). V lost 0 bases to trimming and J lost 1 base, with 16 bases between them. CDR1 is SGHAT and CDR2 is FQNNGV in the germline V gene. The CDR3 extends over 17 amino acids. The CDR3 here is CASSLDWGPTVSYEQYF. The CDR3 region has the DNA TGTGCCAGCAGCTTAGATTGGGGCCCAACGGTGTCCTACGAGCAGTACTTC.

The CDR3 loop is CASSQDRTSGSSYNEQFF. The DNA of the CDR3 is TGCGCCAGCAGCCAAGATAGGACTAGCGGGAGTTCCTACAATGAGCAGTTCTTC. The rearrangement joins TRBV4-3 to TRBJ2-1; TRBD2 agrees at 13 bases. The junction had 3 bases not matched to a gene; V was cut back by 0 bases and J by 1 base. Germline assignment: CDR1 LGHNA and CDR2 YSLEER. This CDR3 has 18 residues.

The chain couples TRBV28 to TRBJ2-1; maybe TRBD1 (6 bases). V lost 4 bases, J lost 8 bases, and 21 bases lay in between. The germline V gene has CDR1 MDHEN and CDR2 SYDVKM. The CDR3 is 16 residues long. In nucleotides, the CDR3 is TGTGCCAGCAGTTCCCTCCTCACAGGGTTCAGGCATGAGCAGTTCTTC. The encoded protein is CASSSLLTGFRHEQFF.

The table lists this clone with a count of one. The rearrangement joins TRBV6-2 or TRBV6-3 to TRBJ2-5; unclear D gene. Germline V gene data show CDR1 as MNHEY and CDR2 as SVGEGT. With 1 base removed from V and 2 bases from J, the gap between germline ends came to 11 bases. The CDR3 covers 15 residues. The CDR3, as DNA: TGTGCCAGCAGTTACTACGACCCCTCTCAAGAGACCCAGTACTTC. Its protein is CASSYYDPSQETQYF.

A few counts support this clone. This chain links TRBV6-1 with TRBJ2-3, with 7 bases aligning to TRBD2. CDR3 length: 15 residues. The germline V gene has CDR1 MNHNS and CDR2 SASEGT. V lost 8 bases to trimming and J lost 4 bases; unmatched junction nucleotides: 12. The CDR3 DNA reads TGTGCCAGCTCTACGGGGGGAAAGTGGGCAGATACGCAGTATTTT. The encoded protein is CASSTGGKWADTQYF.

The chain uses TRBV6-9 and TRBJ1-4; 9 positions agree with TRBD1. V lost 5 bases and J lost 6; bases outside the gene matches: 4. The CDR3 sequence is 14 residues long. Per germline, CDR1 MNHGY and CDR2 SVAAGI. The CDR3 loop reads CASSPGTGYEKLFF. CDR3 DNA sequence: TGTGCCAGCAGTCCCGGGACAGGGTATGAAAAACTGTTTTTT.

The gene calls are TRBV6-9 and TRBJ2-3; no reliable D call. The V and J ends lost 2 bases and 2 bases respectively, with 14 bases between them. The CDR3 is 16 residues long. CDR1 and CDR2 from the germline V gene are MNHGY and SVAAGI. CDR3 sequence reads: CASSYEWEPTTDTQYF. DNA for the CDR3: TGTGCCAGCAGTTATGAATGGGAACCCACCACAGATACGCAGTATTTT.

The rearrangement links TRBV5-5 to TRBJ1-3; the D gene is possibly TRBD1 (5 bases). Trimming stripped 3 bases from V and 4 bases from J, with 11 bases between. The CDR3 runs to 14 residues. Looked up from germline, CDR1 is SGHKS and CDR2 is YYEKEE (reference sequence). The CDR3 coding sequence is TGTGCCAGCAGCTCGGTGGGGGAAGGAAACACCATATATTTT. This translates into CASSSVGEGNTIYF.

The chain has TRBV5-6 and TRBJ1-1; maybe TRBD1 (5 bases). The CDR3 loop spans 14 amino acids. Germline CDR1 and CDR2: SGHDT and YYEEEE. Trimming pared 0 bases from V and 0 bases from J, leaving 6 bases between. The CDR3 nucleotides are TGTGCCAGCAGCTTGGGAGGGGTGAACACTGAAGCTTTCTTT. Translation: CASSLGGVNTEAFF.

The chain links TRBV4-1 to TRBJ2-1; perhaps TRBD2 as D (6 bases). Trimming removed 5 bases at V and 1 base at J, with 9 bases between. Germline CDR1 reads MGHRA; CDR2 reads YSYEKL. The CDR3 extends over 14 amino acids. CDR3 nucleotide sequence: TGCGCCAGCAGCTCCCGGGAGTCCTACAATGAGCAGTTCTTC. Protein: CASSSRESYNEQFF.

The chain recombines TRBV7-9 with TRBJ1-4, with TRBD1 matching 8 bases. CDR1 SEHNR and CDR2 FQNEAQ come from the germline V gene (reference sequence). CDR3 length: 14 amino acids. The trim removed 3 bases at V and 8 bases at J, leaving 5 bases unmatched. The CDR3 region has the DNA TGTGCCAGCAGCTTCTCCAGGGGGCAGGAAAAACTGTTTTTT. Protein sequence: CASSFSRGQEKLFF.